This T cell receptor beta chain was recorded in a study of graft-versus-host responses after intestinal transplantation. Study details: Recipients uniformly received anti-thymocyte globulin induction, followed by tacrolimus and steroids for approximately 3 years.

The study, taken as a whole, reports: The authors found GvH clones in recipient marrow, some appearing first in ileum or blood. Those patients showing graft-donor T cell macrochimerism displayed high graft-versus-host to host-versus-graft clonal ratios in allografts.

Method: immunoSEQ multiplex PCR; TCRdb's copy keeps in-frame clones and lacks some. The repertoire includes approximately 90,000 clones, over 80% of them detected once, and 5% to 6.5% sits in the top ten. With regard to this clone: Its antigen is as yet unknown.

The CDR3 is 14 amino acids. Germline V CDR1 and CDR2: SGHDT, YYEEEE. The V end was cut by 6 bases, the J end by 1 base, with 11 bases between. The V and J genes are TRBV5-6 and TRBJ2-1; no firm D call. This receptor was identified in a human donor who received an intestinal transplant. The sample here was unstimulated CD8+ T cells sorted from spleen or lymph node cells, taken before intestinal transplant. For the CDR3, the DNA is TGTGCCAGCACCCGCACCATATCCTACAATGAGCAGTTCTTC. Encoded protein: CASTRTISYNEQFF.